One and the same sample provided the 25 T cell receptor beta chains below, sequenced in a study of blood T cell repertoires in COVID-19. Assay: immunoSEQ multiplex PCR; the TCRdb copy retains only in-frame clones and omits some. The table includes 250,000 to 300,000 clones, around 83% detected once. The sample comprised peripheral blood. The origin of the receptors is an elderly man with acute or convalescent COVID-19.

The chain joins TRBV5-4 to TRBJ2-2, with 9 bases fitting TRBD2. This CDR3 spans 16 amino acids. Germline values: CDR1 SGHNT, CDR2 YYREEE (reference sequence). V trimming: 2 bases; J trimming: 4 bases; junction bases outside the gene matches: 6. The CDR3 sequence is CASSLPAGGATGELFF. DNA for the CDR3: TGTGCCAGCAGCTTACCCGCGGGGGGGGCCACCGGGGAGCTGTTTTTT. Filled out from reference TRBV5-4 and TRBJ2-2, the complete variable domain reads ETGVTQSPTHLIKTRGQQVTLRCSSQSGHNTVSWYQQALGQGPQFIFQYYREEENGRGNFPPRFSGLQFPNYSSELNVNALELDDSALYLCASSLPAGGATGELFFGEGSRLTVL.

The V and J genes are TRBV7-3 and TRBJ2-2, with D unclear. The germline V gene encodes CDR1 SGHTA and CDR2 FQGTGA. There are 15 residues in the CDR3. Trimming removed 0 bases from V and 10 bases from J, with 15 bases in between. The CDR3 is CASSLTGARKKELFF. CDR3 coding DNA: TGTGCCAGCAGCTTAACCGGCGCTAGAAAGAAGGAGCTGTTTTTT.

The V call is TRBV2, the J call TRBJ2-1; 13 nucleotides align to TRBD2. The CDR3 consists of 15 residues. Losses at the gene ends were 7 bases for V and 8 bases for J; bases not matched to a gene: 8. Germline CDR1 reads SNHLY; CDR2 reads FYNNEI. The chain's CDR3 is CASTTGLAGTYEQFF. Here the CDR3 DNA reads TGTGCCAGCACTACGGGACTAGCGGGAACCTATGAGCAGTTCTTC.

The chain is built from TRBV9 and TRBJ2-5, with D possibly being TRBD2 (5 bases). There are 16 residues in the CDR3. The ends were cut back, 0 bases at V and 1 base at J, with 13 bases in the middle. Germline CDR1 is SGDLS and CDR2 is YYNGEE. This CDR3 reads CASSVDPSAVQETQYF. CDR3 in DNA: TGTGCCAGCAGCGTAGACCCGTCAGCGGTCCAAGAGACCCAGTACTTC.

The V and J genes are TRBV6-5 and TRBJ1-5; weak D call: TRBD1 (6 bases). Trimming stripped 8 bases from V and 6 bases from J, with 17 bases between. The CDR3 loop spans 14 amino acids. Germline values: CDR1 MNHEY, CDR2 SVGAGI. Here the CDR3 DNA reads TGTGCCAGCGGGCTTCGGGGGGCGGGTCAGCCCCAGCATTTT. Amino acids: CASGLRGAGQPQHF.

J is TRBJ1-1 and V is TRBV6-5; D is ambiguous. Trimming left V 7 bases short and J 7 bases short, with 19 bases between. CDR3 length equals 14 residues. Germline V gene sequence: CDR1 MNHEY, CDR2 SVGAGI. CDR3 sequence (DNA): TGTGCCAGCACCCAACCCACAGTGCAGCTTGAAGCTTTCTTT. Its translation: CASTQPTVQLEAFF.

CDR3 residues: CASSPSLAGILPEDTQYF. The CDR3 DNA reads TGTGCCAGCAGCCCGAGCCTAGCGGGGATCCTACCGGAAGATACGCAGTATTTT. The rearrangement uses TRBV14 and TRBJ2-3; 9 bases fit TRBD2. The length of the CDR3 is 18 residues. Losses at the gene ends were 4 bases for V and 5 bases for J; bases not matched to a gene: 16. Germline V gene data show CDR1 as SGHDN and CDR2 as FVKESK.

The chain joins TRBV19 to TRBJ2-7, with D unresolved. This CDR3 has 14 amino acids. The germline gives CDR1 LNHDA, CDR2 SQIVND (reference sequence). The germline V and J ends were trimmed by 8 bases and 0 bases, with 14 bases remaining between them. This CDR3 is CASSSIDSSYEQYF. The CDR3, as DNA: TGTGCCAGTTCTTCGATAGATAGCTCCTACGAGCAGTACTTC.

Note on this clone: Distinct nucleotide sequences in the sample also encode this CDR3. This chain links TRBV15 with TRBJ1-3; no clear D. V lost 1 base and J 2 bases, leaving 15 bases between the germline ends. The CDR3 loop spans 17 amino acids. Germline lookup yields CDR1 LNHNV and CDR2 YYDKDF (reference sequence). In nucleotides, the CDR3 is TGTGCCACCAGCAGAGTCCGCCAGACAATCGCTGGAAACACCATATATTTT. Its translation: CATSRVRQTIAGNTIYF.

This chain joins TRBV4-2 and TRBJ1-1, with D hard to call. CDR3 length: 14 residues. The germline gives CDR1 LGHNA, CDR2 YNFKEQ. The V and J ends lost 1 base and 6 bases respectively, with 12 bases between them. CDR3 DNA: TGTGCCAGCAGCCAAGTTGGTCCGGGAGCTGAAGCTTTCTTT. Translation gives CASSQVGPGAEAFF.

This chain uses TRBV11-2 with TRBJ2-1; TRBD1 matches at 8 bases. Trimming took 3 bases from V and 8 from J; bases not matched to a gene: 3. This CDR3 has 13 residues. The germline V gene encodes CDR1 SGHAT and CDR2 FQNNGV. In DNA, the CDR3 is TGTGCCAGCAGCTTGGCAGGGGGCTATGAGCAGTTCTTC. Protein sequence: CASSLAGGYEQFF. The full variable domain, rest sourced from reference TRBV11-2 and TRBJ2-1, is EAGVAQSPRYKIIEKRQSVAFWCNPISGHATLYWYQQILGQGPKLLIQFQNNGVVDDSQLPKDRFSAERLKGVDSTLKIQPAKLEDSAVYLCASSLAGGYEQFFGPGTRLTVL.

V and J are TRBV24-1 and TRBJ2-3, with 10 bases aligning to TRBD2. V was pared by 0 bases and J by 4 bases, with 9 bases of the junction left unmatched. Germline V gene sequence: CDR1 KGHDR, CDR2 SFDVKD. The CDR3 extends over 18 amino acids. The CDR3 DNA is TGTGCCACCAGTGATTTGCAGGGCCTAGCGGGGGAGGCAGATACGCAGTATTTT. This encodes CATSDLQGLAGEADTQYF.

The chain combines TRBV12-3 or TRBV12-4 with TRBJ1-4; D is possibly TRBD1 (6 bases). V was pared by 7 bases and J by 5 bases, with 11 bases between. The CDR3 length is 13 residues. CDR3 DNA: TGTGCCAGCAAGGACAGCGGAAATGAAAAACTGTTTTTT. It yields the protein CASKDSGNEKLFF.

The chain couples TRBV7-9 to TRBJ1-2; TRBD1 agrees at 7 bases. Trimming took 3 bases from V and 4 from J; bases not matched to a gene: 2. CDR3 length equals 13 residues. CDR1 and CDR2 (germline): SEHNR, FQNEAQ (reference sequence). This CDR3 reads CASSFTGVYGYTF. In DNA, the CDR3 is TGTGCCAGCAGCTTCACAGGGGTCTATGGCTACACCTTC.

The chain recombines TRBV27 with TRBJ2-5; 13 nucleotides line up with TRBD2. There are 18 residues in the CDR3. The V and J ends lost 5 bases and 5 bases, in that order; junction bases with no gene match: 14. From germline, CDR1 is MNHEY and CDR2 SMNVEV (reference sequence). The CDR3 here is CASSKGLAGSYRGETQYF. The CDR3 nucleotides are TGTGCCAGCAGTAAGGGACTAGCGGGATCCTATAGGGGGGAGACCCAGTACTTC.

V is TRBV5-1 and J is TRBJ2-5; D is possibly TRBD2 (6 bases). Looked up from germline, CDR1 is SGHRS and CDR2 is YFSETQ. The CDR3 spans 15 residues. The V end lost 3 bases, the J end lost 1 base, and 13 bases lay between the germline ends. CDR3 amino acids: CASSWTAGPQETQYF. DNA for the CDR3: TGCGCCAGCAGCTGGACTGCGGGGCCCCAAGAGACCCAGTACTTC.

The V call is TRBV3-1 (or the pseudogene TRBV3-2), the J call TRBJ1-1; D is unclear. Germline values: CDR1 LGHDT, CDR2 YNNKEL (reference sequence). Trimming cost V 0 bases and J 0 bases, with 8 bases left between them. This CDR3 comprises 15 residues. The CDR3, as DNA: TGTGCCAGCAGCCAAGAATCGGTGATGAACACTGAAGCTTTCTTT. This codes for CASSQESVMNTEAFF.

The J gene is TRBJ1-4, the V gene TRBV6-1; no clear D. The V end lost 4 bases, the J end lost 2 bases, and 14 bases lay between the germline ends. The CDR3 is 16 amino acids. The germline V gene has CDR1 MNHNS and CDR2 SASEGT. The CDR3 reads CASSGRWAATNEKLFF. The CDR3 nucleotides read TGTGCCAGCAGTGGTAGGTGGGCTGCGACTAATGAAAAACTGTTTTTT.

The chain joins TRBV14 to TRBJ2-3; 12 nucleotides align to TRBD2. Losses at the gene ends were 5 bases for V and 0 bases for J; bases not matched to a gene: 6. CDR3 length: 17 amino acids. CDR1 and CDR2 from the germline V gene are SGHDN and FVKESK. Written as DNA, the CDR3 is TGTGCCAGCAGCGAACGGACTAGCGGGACTAGCACAGATACGCAGTATTTT. It specifies CASSERTSGTSTDTQYF.

The chain couples TRBV4-1 to TRBJ2-1; 7 bases agree with TRBD1. The ends lost 0 bases at V and 4 bases at J; junction bases unmatched: 6. This CDR3 contains 16 residues. Germline V gene sequence: CDR1 MGHRA, CDR2 YSYEKL. CDR3 amino acids: CASSQDPRGLYNEQFF. In DNA, the CDR3 is TGCGCCAGCAGCCAAGACCCAAGGGGGCTTTACAATGAGCAGTTCTTC.

This rearrangement joins TRBV19 to TRBJ2-7, with 9 nucleotides matching TRBD1. The CDR3 loop spans 15 amino acids. Germline trimming cut 5 bases from V and 6 bases from J; bases unmatched to any gene: 11. Germline loops: CDR1 LNHDA, CDR2 SQIVND (reference sequence). The CDR3 region is CASSEGQGLMGEQYF. DNA for the CDR3: TGTGCCAGTAGTGAAGGACAGGGGTTAATGGGCGAGCAGTACTTC.

The chain uses TRBV7-8 and TRBJ2-3; D uncertain. Trimming took 1 base from V and 4 from J, leaving 12 bases between them. The CDR3 length is 15 residues. The germline V gene encodes CDR1 SGHVS and CDR2 FQNEAQ. The CDR3 sequence: CASSLVPSLSDTQYF. The CDR3 bases are TGTGCCAGCAGCTTAGTTCCCAGTTTATCAGATACGCAGTATTTT.

The rearrangement joins TRBV3-1 (or the pseudogene TRBV3-2) to TRBJ2-7; the D is unclear. Germline CDR1 reads LGHDT; CDR2 reads YNNKEL (reference sequence). Trimming stripped 3 bases from V and 4 bases from J, with 4 bases between. CDR3 length equals 11 residues. CDR3 nucleotides: TGTGCCAGCAGCCACGAGTACGAGCAGTACTTC. Translating it yields CASSHEYEQYF.

The chain carries TRBV28 and TRBJ2-3; 11 bases match TRBD2. Germline V lookup: CDR1 MDHEN, CDR2 SYDVKM. The V segment lost 2 bases and the J segment 4 bases; nucleotides outside the gene matches: 2. This CDR3 comprises 15 residues. The CDR3 DNA reads TGTGCCAGCAGTTTACTAGCGGGGGGTTCAGATACGCAGTATTTT. Its protein is CASSLLAGGSDTQYF.

This rearrangement joins TRBV6-5 to TRBJ2-1, with a weak D call TRBD2 (6 bases). V was pared by 5 bases and J by 3 bases, with 11 bases between. The CDR3 sequence is 14 residues long. Germline values: CDR1 MNHEY, CDR2 SVGAGI. The CDR3 coding sequence is TGTGCCAGCAGTCAGCGGGCGAACTACAATGAGCAGTTCTTC. Translated, it gives CASSQRANYNEQFF.